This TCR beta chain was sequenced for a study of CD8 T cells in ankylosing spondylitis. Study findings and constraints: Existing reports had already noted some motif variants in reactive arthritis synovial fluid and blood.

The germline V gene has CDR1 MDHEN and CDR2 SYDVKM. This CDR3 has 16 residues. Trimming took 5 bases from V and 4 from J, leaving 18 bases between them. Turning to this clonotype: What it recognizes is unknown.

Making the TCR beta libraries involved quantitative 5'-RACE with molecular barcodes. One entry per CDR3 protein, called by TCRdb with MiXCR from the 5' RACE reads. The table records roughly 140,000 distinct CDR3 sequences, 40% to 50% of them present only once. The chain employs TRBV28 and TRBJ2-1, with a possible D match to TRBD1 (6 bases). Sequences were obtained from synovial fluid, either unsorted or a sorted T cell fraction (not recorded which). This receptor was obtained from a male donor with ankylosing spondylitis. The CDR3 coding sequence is TGTGCCAGCAGTCGACAGGTTGCAATTGCTTACAATGAGCAGTTCTTC. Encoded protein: CASSRQVAIAYNEQFF.